This entry lists 30 T cell receptor beta chains sequenced from one sample in a study of blood T cell repertoires in COVID-19. Here immunoSEQ multiplex PCR was the method, and the copy in TCRdb shows in-frame clones only, minus some. The table lists about 110,000 clones, 90% of them singletons, with 1.1% in the top ten. Sequenced sample: peripheral blood. These receptors all come from a human donor in a cohort sampled during active COVID-19.

The chain carries TRBV5-6 and TRBJ2-2, with a possible D match to TRBD1 (6 bases). The CDR3 contains 15 residues. Trimming pared 1 base from V and 4 bases from J, leaving 11 bases between. CDR1 is SGHDT, CDR2 YYEEEE, per germline. The CDR3 is CASSLTGLRTGELFF. The CDR3 DNA is TGTGCCAGCAGCTTGACAGGGCTACGCACCGGGGAGCTGTTTTTT.

The rearrangement joins TRBV19 to TRBJ2-3; TRBD2 aligns across 9 bases. V dropped 5 bases and J dropped 3; count of bases not matched to a gene: 9. CDR3 length equals 16 residues. Germline values: CDR1 LNHDA, CDR2 SQIVND (reference sequence). CDR3 in DNA: TGTGCCAGTAGTCCGGGACTAGCCGATTTTACAGATACGCAGTATTTT. Translating it yields CASSPGLADFTDTQYF.

V gene TRBV10-3 combines with J gene TRBJ2-7, with 7 nucleotides matching TRBD1. V was pared by 4 bases and J by 5 bases, with 8 bases of the junction left unmatched. Germline CDR1 reads ENHRY; CDR2 reads SYGVKD. The length of the CDR3 is 14 residues. In DNA, the CDR3 is TGTGCCATCAGTGTGAACAGGGGATTCGACGAGCAGTACTTC. The encoded protein is CAISVNRGFDEQYF.

The chain has TRBV18 and TRBJ1-6; D is unclear. V was trimmed by 4 bases and J by 4 bases, leaving 11 bases between them. Germline V CDR1 and CDR2: KGHSH, LQKENI. The CDR3 consists of 15 residues. CDR3 nucleotide sequence: TGTGCCAGCTCACAGTTGGCAGAATATAATTCACCCCTCCACTTT. Protein sequence: CASSQLAEYNSPLHF.

The V and J genes are TRBV3-1 (or the pseudogene TRBV3-2) and TRBJ2-1, with 12 positions matching TRBD2. This CDR3 has 17 residues. Trimming removed 1 base from V and 7 bases from J; junction bases left unmatched: 8. CDR1 is LGHDT, CDR2 YNNKEL, per germline (reference sequence). This chain's CDR3 is CASSQVASGRAGNEQFF. CDR3 nucleotide sequence: TGTGCCAGCAGCCAAGTGGCTAGCGGGAGGGCCGGGAATGAGCAGTTCTTC.

V usage is TRBV25-1 and J usage is TRBJ1-4; unclear D gene. V lost 6 bases and J 6 bases, leaving 17 bases between the germline ends. The CDR3 has 15 residues. Germline lookup yields CDR1 MGHDK and CDR2 SYGVNS. The CDR3 reads CASSEPTGWYEKLFF. CDR3 nucleotide sequence: TGTGCCAGCAGCGAGCCCACGGGGTGGTATGAAAAACTGTTTTTT.

The V and J genes are TRBV10-3 and TRBJ2-5, with 9 bases aligning to TRBD1. After removal of 6 bases from V and 1 base from J, the junction contained 6 bases not matched to a gene. Germline values: CDR1 ENHRY, CDR2 SYGVKD. The CDR3 contains 15 residues. The CDR3 reads CAISAVQGAQETQYF. CDR3 DNA sequence: TGTGCCATCAGCGCTGTACAGGGGGCCCAAGAGACCCAGTACTTC.

The chain recombines TRBV5-1 with TRBJ1-1; 7 nucleotides align to TRBD1. Germline CDR1 and CDR2: SGHRS and YFSETQ. The J segment lost 4 bases and the V segment lost 4 bases, leaving 7 bases of the junction unmatched. The CDR3 spans 14 residues. CDR3 bases: TGCGCCAGCAGCGTGCGGACAGGTACCACTGAAGCTTTCTTT. Translating it yields CASSVRTGTTEAFF.

J is TRBJ2-1 and V is TRBV5-6; 9 bases map to TRBD1. CDR1 is SGHDT, CDR2 YYEEEE, per germline. Losses at the gene ends were 3 bases for V and 3 bases for J; bases not matched to a gene: 7. CDR3 length: 16 amino acids. CDR3 DNA sequence: TGTGCCAGCAGCTCCGGGACAGGGCGAGACTACAATGAGCAGTTCTTC. Protein: CASSSGTGRDYNEQFF.

The chain employs TRBV13 and TRBJ1-1, with TRBD1 as a possible D gene (5 bases). Trimming took off 5 bases at V and 0 bases at J, with 10 bases between the two ends. The V gene's germline CDR1 is PRHDT and CDR2 FYEKMQ (reference sequence). The CDR3 has 14 amino acids. CDR3 coding DNA: TGTGCCAGCAGCCTTGGGGGGATGAACACTGAAGCTTTCTTT. Residues: CASSLGGMNTEAFF.

V is TRBV19 and J is TRBJ1-1; TRBD1 matches at 10 bases. Trimming at V came to 4 bases and at J to 8 bases, leaving 10 bases not matched to a gene. Germline V gene data show CDR1 as LNHDA and CDR2 as SQIVND (reference sequence). The CDR3 is made up of 15 amino acids. CDR3 in DNA: TGTGCCAGTAGTAGAGAAGGTGGGACAGGGGCGGAAGCTTTCTTT. Protein sequence: CASSREGGTGAEAFF.

The chain links TRBV28 to TRBJ2-3, with 11 bases matching TRBD2. Germline CDR1 MDHEN, CDR2 SYDVKM. V was clipped by 5 bases and J by 9 bases; unmatched bases: 10. The CDR3 has 15 amino acids. CDR3 residues: CASSTPSGRRYTQYF. The CDR3 DNA reads as TGTGCCAGCAGTACTCCTAGCGGGAGGAGGTACACGCAGTATTTT.

This chain links TRBV2 with TRBJ1-1; 8 bases are a match to TRBD1. This CDR3 region has 17 residues. In germline, CDR1 is SNHLY, CDR2 FYNNEI. V was clipped by 3 bases and J by 1 base; unmatched bases: 10. CDR3 nucleotides: TGTGCCAGCAGTGATTATGGGACAGGTTTTTGGAACACTGAAGCTTTCTTT. Protein: CASSDYGTGFWNTEAFF.

This chain joins TRBV1 and TRBJ2-3; TRBD2 is the table's D call and was not checked against the DNA. TRBV1 is designated a pseudogene. The CDR3 contains 18 residues. The CDR3 nucleotides read TGCACCAGCAGCCACTTAGGGGCCGGGACTAGCGGCACAGATACGCAGTATTTT. It specifies CTSSHLGAGTSGTDTQYF.

This clone appeared a few times. The chain has TRBV4-2 and TRBJ1-3, with D possibly being TRBD1 (6 bases). CDR3 length: 14 amino acids. In germline, CDR1 is LGHNA, CDR2 YNFKEQ. The CDR3 DNA is TGTCCCTGCTTGGGGGGGCCCTCTGGAAACACCATATATTTT. Residues: CPCLGGPSGNTIYF.

Notes on this clone: This CDR3 is also generated by other DNA sequences in the sample. The rearrangement joins TRBV5-1 to TRBJ2-7; tentatively, D is TRBD1 (6 bases). Germline V CDR1 and CDR2: SGHRS, YFSETQ. The germline V and J ends were trimmed by 2 bases and 3 bases, with 6 bases remaining between them. The CDR3 sequence is 12 residues long. CDR3 DNA: TGCGCCAGCAGCTTACAGGGCTACGAGCAGTACTTC. The encoded protein is CASSLQGYEQYF.

The chain joins TRBV19 to TRBJ1-1, with TRBD1 identical over 8 bases. The germline CDR1 and CDR2 sequences are LNHDA and SQIVND (reference sequence). V lost 9 bases, J lost 1 base, and 13 bases stayed unmatched. This CDR3 region has 16 residues. CDR3 DNA sequence: TGTGCCAGCTCGGACAGGGCGTCTGGAGGGAACACTGAAGCTTTCTTT. It specifies CASSDRASGGNTEAFF. Looking up the rest from reference TRBV19 and TRBJ1-1 gives the full variable domain: DGGITQSPKYLFRKEGQNVTLSCEQNLNHDAMYWYRQDPGQGLRLIYYSQIVNDFQKGDIAEGYSVSREKKESFPLTVTSAQKNPTAFYLCASSDRASGGNTEAFFGQGTRLTVV.

Only one count was recorded for this clone. The chain employs TRBV29-1 and TRBJ1-1, with D possibly TRBD1 on 5 matching bases. This CDR3 is built from 15 residues. Trimming left V 4 bases short and J 0 bases short, with 15 bases between. Germline V CDR1 and CDR2: SQVTM, ANQGSEA. CDR3: CSVVSSGTVNTEAFF. The CDR3 region has the DNA TGCAGCGTTGTCAGTTCAGGGACTGTGAACACTGAAGCTTTCTTT.

The chain uses TRBV7-6 and TRBJ1-6; tentatively, D is TRBD1 (6 bases). Germline lookup yields CDR1 SGHVS and CDR2 FNYEAQ. Trimming left V 2 bases short and J 10 bases short, with 9 bases between. The CDR3 is made up of 13 amino acids. This CDR3 reads CASSLNRVSPLHF. CDR3 in DNA: TGTGCCAGCAGCTTAAACAGGGTATCACCCCTCCACTTT.

The chain combines TRBV5-6 with TRBJ2-1, with 15 bases aligning to TRBD2. This CDR3 has 17 amino acids. Germline CDR1 SGHDT, CDR2 YYEEEE. After removal of 4 bases from V and 1 base from J, the junction contained 3 bases not matched to a gene. The chain's CDR3 is CASSRGLAGGSYNEQFF. The DNA of the CDR3 is TGTGCCAGCAGCCGCGGACTAGCGGGGGGGTCCTACAATGAGCAGTTCTTC.

This clone turned up a few times. V gene TRBV13 combines with J gene TRBJ2-1; D is unresolved. Between the trimmed V and J ends, which lost 3 bases and 7 bases, there was a span of 7 bases. The length of the CDR3 is 12 residues. Germline CDR1 and CDR2: PRHDT and FYEKMQ (reference sequence). The CDR3 protein is CASSFLRNEQFF. CDR3 sequence (DNA): TGTGCCAGCAGCTTCCTACGGAATGAGCAGTTCTTC.

This clone was picked up a small number of times. The V call is TRBV4-3, the J call TRBJ1-6; D is undetermined. Trimming shortened V by 2 bases and J by 7 bases, and 12 bases separated the two germline ends. Germline V CDR1 and CDR2: LGHNA, YSLEER. The CDR3 runs to 15 residues. The CDR3 coding sequence is TGCGCCAGCAGCCAATCTGGAGGAGGGAATTCACCCCTCCACTTT. Amino acids: CASSQSGGGNSPLHF.

The chain has TRBV5-1 and TRBJ2-3; unclear D gene. Germline V gene lookup returns CDR1 SGHRS and CDR2 YFSETQ. Trimming left V 7 bases short and J 0 bases short, with 12 bases between. CDR3 size: 14 residues. This chain's CDR3 is CASARLYSTDTQYF. In nucleotides, the CDR3 is TGCGCCAGCGCCCGTCTATATAGCACAGATACGCAGTATTTT.

The J gene is TRBJ2-3, the V gene TRBV19; no firm D call. The ends were cut back, 5 bases at V and 3 bases at J, with 9 bases in the middle. CDR3 length: 13 residues. The germline V gene has CDR1 LNHDA and CDR2 SQIVND (reference sequence). CDR3 loop: CASSPSRTDTQYF. The CDR3 bases are TGTGCCAGTAGTCCCTCCCGGACAGATACGCAGTATTTT.

The chain combines TRBV7-9 with TRBJ2-2; the D gene is possibly TRBD2 (6 bases). The CDR3 has 17 residues. Germline-derived CDR1 and CDR2 are SEHNR and FQNEAQ (reference sequence). V was clipped by 11 bases and J by 0 bases, with 22 bases between them. In nucleotides, the CDR3 is TGTGCCGCGGATGGGGGGTCGGGTTGGTCGAACACCGGGGAGCTGTTTTTT. Protein product: CAADGGSGWSNTGELFF.

This clone was seen a single time. The J gene is TRBJ2-1, the V gene TRBV6-6, with TRBD1 matching over 7 bases. CDR1 and CDR2 from the germline V gene are MNHNY and SVGAGI (reference sequence). This CDR3 is 13 amino acids long. J gave up 4 bases and V 7 bases, and 4 bases lay outside the gene matches. The CDR3 DNA reads as TGTGCCAGCAATGACAGGGAATACAATGAGCAGTTCTTC. Translation: CASNDREYNEQFF.

The CDR3 reads CASRGTSGRAGGQYF. The CDR3 DNA is TGTGCCAGCAGAGGGACTAGCGGGAGGGCGGGAGGGCAGTACTTC. This chain connects TRBV6-5 to TRBJ2-7, with 16 bases identical to TRBD2. The germline V gene has CDR1 MNHEY and CDR2 SVGAGI. The CDR3 spans 15 residues. V lost 6 bases to trimming and J lost 9 bases; unmatched junction nucleotides: 8.

This clone was counted a single time. The chain combines TRBV18 with TRBJ2-3; TRBD1 agrees at 10 bases. Germline trimming cut 1 base from V and 2 bases from J; bases unmatched to any gene: 6. Germline CDR1 is KGHSH and CDR2 is LQKENI. The CDR3 extends over 17 amino acids. CDR3 in DNA: TGTGCCAGCTCACCACGACAGGGGGCGCGGGTCACAGATACGCAGTATTTT. Its translation: CASSPRQGARVTDTQYF.

The rearrangement uses TRBV6-4 and TRBJ2-1; tentative D call: TRBD2 (5 bases). Trimming stripped 6 bases from V and 7 bases from J, with 13 bases between. CDR1 is MRHNA and CDR2 is SNTAGT in the germline V gene. This CDR3 spans 13 amino acids. The CDR3 nucleotides are TGTGCCAGCAGCATGGAGGTCAAGAATGAGCAGTTCTTC. Its protein is CASSMEVKNEQFF.

The V call is TRBV2, the J call TRBJ1-1; D gene unclear. This CDR3 region has 12 residues. Trimming removed 7 bases at V and 4 bases at J, with 10 bases between. CDR1 and CDR2 (germline): SNHLY, FYNNEI. The CDR3 loop is CASKEYTTEAFF. CDR3 DNA sequence: TGTGCCAGCAAGGAGTACACCACTGAAGCTTTCTTT.